This T cell receptor (beta chain) was sequenced for a study of T cell repertoires in cytomegalovirus infection. TCRdb reanalysed the reads using MiXCR and keeps one entry per CDR3 protein. Of roughly 340,000 distinct CDR3 sequences listed, roughly 28% were seen once; the top ten hold 20%. With regard to this clonotype: Its antigen is not identified.

The CDR3 has 13 amino acids. Trimming pared 2 bases from V and 7 bases from J, leaving 6 bases between. Germline CDR1 is ENHRY and CDR2 is SYGVKD. This chain joins TRBV10-3 and TRBJ1-6; a weak D match, TRBD1 (6 bases). Sequences were derived from cultured PBMCs, sampled from culture after CMV antigen stimulation. The receptor comes from a human donor in good health (CMV status not recorded). Some clones in this sample may be carry-over from other donors' samples. CDR3 loop: CAISETGNSPLHF. As DNA, the CDR3 is TGTGCCATCAGTGAGACAGGGAATTCACCCCTCCACTTT.